The 26 T cell receptor beta chains presented below share a single source sample, sequenced in a study of identifying expanded T cells in peripheral blood. Only in-frame clones appear in the TCRdb table, and some are missing; sequencing was by immunoSEQ multiplex PCR. The sample lists around 100,000 clones, around nine tenths occurring once. The specimen was blood. These receptors all stem from a person aged 18-70 years in good health.

The chain employs TRBV14 and TRBJ2-2; D unclear. V was cut by 1 base and J by 4 bases, with 13 bases left in between. CDR1 and CDR2 (germline): SGHDN, FVKESK. The CDR3 is made up of 16 amino acids. CDR3 residues: CASSQGLGLSTGELFF. The CDR3, as DNA: TGTGCCAGCAGCCAAGGTTTGGGTCTCAGCACCGGGGAGCTGTTTTTT.

This rearrangement joins TRBV7-2 to TRBJ2-7; 9 bases match TRBD1. CDR3 length: 15 residues. The germline V gene encodes CDR1 SGHTA and CDR2 FQGNSA. Unmatched junction bases numbered 11, after V lost 6 bases and J lost 5 bases. CDR3 sequence: CASRDTGTGSHEQYF. In nucleotides, the CDR3 is TGTGCCAGCAGGGATACCGGGACAGGGTCCCACGAGCAGTACTTC.

This chain uses TRBV19 with TRBJ1-1, with D possibly being TRBD1 (5 bases). CDR1 LNHDA and CDR2 SQIVND come from the germline V gene (reference sequence). This CDR3 is built from 16 residues. V was clipped by 4 bases and J by 3 bases, with 18 bases between them. DNA of the CDR3: TGTGCCAGTAGTACCTCGGCCGTGACAGCCTACACTGAAGCTTTCTTT. As protein: CASSTSAVTAYTEAFF. The variable domain in full, with the rest retrieved from reference TRBV19 and TRBJ1-1, is DGGITQSPKYLFRKEGQNVTLSCEQNLNHDAMYWYRQDPGQGLRLIYYSQIVNDFQKGDIAEGYSVSREKKESFPLTVTSAQKNPTAFYLCASSTSAVTAYTEAFFGQGTRLTVV.

The chain is built from TRBV5-1 and TRBJ1-4; TRBD1 agrees at 7 bases. Germline CDR1 reads SGHRS; CDR2 reads YFSETQ. Unmatched junction bases numbered 10, after V lost 4 bases and J lost 4 bases. The CDR3 runs 16 residues. CDR3 bases: TGCGCCAGCAGCCTCGCAGTGGGACAGCTTAATGAAAAACTGTTTTTT. Protein product: CASSLAVGQLNEKLFF. Complete variable domain (other parts from reference TRBV5-1 and TRBJ1-4): KAGVTQTPRYLIKTRGQQVTLSCSPISGHRSVSWYQQTPGQGLQFLFEYFSETQRNKGNFPGRFSGRQFSNSRSEMNVSTLELGDSALYLCASSLAVGQLNEKLFFGSGTQLSVL.

The genes are TRBV11-2 and TRBJ1-1; D is undetermined. Germline lookup yields CDR1 SGHAT and CDR2 FQNNGV. The V gene lost 1 base and the J gene lost 0 bases, with 6 bases spanning the gap. The CDR3 is 14 amino acids. The chain's CDR3 is CASSLGRMNTEAFF. The DNA for the CDR3 is TGTGCCAGCAGCTTAGGTAGGATGAACACTGAAGCTTTCTTT.

The chain recombines TRBV30 with TRBJ1-4, with a weak D call TRBD1 (5 bases). This CDR3 region has 18 residues. Trimming shortened V by 1 base and J by 0 bases, and 18 bases separated the two germline ends. CDR1 GTSNPN and CDR2 SVGIG come from the germline V gene (reference sequence). Here the CDR3 reads CAWSAWAGLKSTNEKLFF. CDR3 nucleotides: TGTGCCTGGAGTGCCTGGGCGGGACTCAAGTCAACTAATGAAAAACTGTTTTTT.

The rearrangement links TRBV5-1 to TRBJ1-3, with D tentatively TRBD1 (5 bases). The CDR3 has 16 residues. The germline V gene encodes CDR1 SGHRS and CDR2 YFSETQ. V lost 0 bases and J lost 0, with 10 bases in between. The CDR3 sequence: CASSLAGSNSGNTIYF. The CDR3 DNA reads as TGCGCCAGCAGCTTGGCAGGGAGTAACTCTGGAAACACCATATATTTT.

As to this clone: Distinct nucleotide sequences in the sample also encode this CDR3. The chain joins TRBV6-1 to TRBJ1-2, with D possibly matching TRBD1 (6 bases). V was shortened by 6 bases and J by 6 bases, with 17 bases between the two germline ends. CDR1 is MNHNS and CDR2 is SASEGT in the germline V gene. This CDR3 spans 14 amino acids. CDR3 amino acids: CASRILQGSDGYTF. For the CDR3, the DNA is TGTGCCAGCAGAATCTTACAGGGAAGTGATGGCTACACCTTC.

This clone was counted once. The chain employs TRBV5-6 and TRBJ1-2; 8 positions agree with TRBD1. Germline V gene data show CDR1 as SGHDT and CDR2 as YYEEEE. Trimming took 7 bases from V and 2 from J; bases not matched to a gene: 13. This CDR3 spans 16 amino acids. The CDR3 loop is CASDRGGRMVNYGYTF. In DNA, the CDR3 is TGTGCCAGCGACAGGGGTGGTAGGATGGTAAACTATGGCTACACCTTC. The full variable domain, rest sourced from reference TRBV5-6 and TRBJ1-2, is DAGVTQSPTHLIKTRGQQVTLRCSPKSGHDTVSWYQQALGQGPQFIFQYYEEEERQRGNFPDRFSGHQFPNYSSELNVNALLLGDSALYLCASDRGGRMVNYGYTFGSGTRLTVV.

The V call is TRBV10-3, the J call TRBJ1-3; tentatively, D is TRBD1 (6 bases). This CDR3 spans 17 amino acids. Between the trimmed V and J ends, which lost 6 bases and 2 bases, there was a span of 20 bases. The germline V gene encodes CDR1 ENHRY and CDR2 SYGVKD. In DNA form, the CDR3 reads TGTGCCATCAGCGATACCACCCGGGGGGGGCCTGGAAACACCATATATTTT. Amino acid sequence: CAISDTTRGGPGNTIYF.

The chain combines TRBV5-1 with TRBJ1-6, with TRBD1 as a possible D gene (6 bases). This CDR3 contains 14 residues. V dropped 4 bases and J dropped 5 bases, with 10 bases sitting between them. CDR1 and CDR2 (germline): SGHRS, YFSETQ. CDR3 in DNA: TGCGCCAGCAGCGGGGGGGACAATAATTCACCCCTCCACTTT. It yields the protein CASSGGDNNSPLHF.

The gene calls are TRBV5-4 and TRBJ2-7, with D perhaps being TRBD1 or TRBD2 (5 bases each). With 0 bases removed from V and 6 bases from J, the gap between germline ends came to 10 bases. This CDR3 spans 13 amino acids. Germline assignment: CDR1 SGHNT and CDR2 YYREEE (reference sequence). CDR3 nucleotide sequence: TGTGCCAGCAGCTTGGATACGGGGCTCGAGCAGTACTTC. It is translated as CASSLDTGLEQYF.

V gene TRBV19 combines with J gene TRBJ2-7, with D tentatively TRBD1 (6 bases). From germline, CDR1 is LNHDA and CDR2 SQIVND (reference sequence). V lost 5 bases and J lost 5, with 16 bases in between. The CDR3 has 14 amino acids. CDR3 sequence (DNA): TGTGCCAGTAGTGGACAAGGGGGATGGGACGAGCAGTACTTC. Translating it yields CASSGQGGWDEQYF.

This sequence joins TRBV7-8 and TRBJ2-5, with D possibly matching TRBD1 (5 bases). The V gene's germline CDR1 is SGHVS and CDR2 FQNEAQ. The CDR3 runs 18 residues. Deletions cut 5 bases from V and 2 bases from J, with 24 bases between. CDR3 region: CASSPSPVPQGIQETQYF. The CDR3 DNA reads as TGTGCCAGCAGCCCTAGTCCAGTGCCCCAGGGAATACAAGAGACCCAGTACTTC. Full variable domain (outside the CDR3, taken from reference TRBV7-8 and TRBJ2-5): GAGVSQSPRYKVAKRGQDVALRCDPISGHVSLFWYQQALGQGPEFLTYFQNEAQLDKSGLPSDRFFAERPEGSVSTLKIQRTQQEDSAVYLCASSPSPVPQGIQETQYFGPGTRLLVL.

V gene TRBV20-1 combines with J gene TRBJ1-2; perhaps TRBD1 as D (6 bases). The CDR3 is 11 residues long. Trimming stripped 6 bases from V and 8 bases from J, with 13 bases between. Germline V gene lookup returns CDR1 DFQATT and CDR2 SNEGSKA (reference sequence). The CDR3 here is CSADTGIGYTF. CDR3 DNA sequence: TGCAGTGCCGACACAGGGATAGGCTACACCTTC.

The chain carries TRBV7-9 and TRBJ2-1; 8 nucleotides agree with TRBD1. The CDR3 spans 14 residues. Trimming cost V 5 bases and J 8 bases; bases outside gene matches: 8. Per the germline V gene, CDR1 is SEHNR and CDR2 is FQNEAQ (reference sequence). For the CDR3, the DNA is TGTGCCAGCAGCCATACCGGACAGGGCGATGAGCAGTTCTTC. Protein: CASSHTGQGDEQFF.

The V and J genes are TRBV11-2 and TRBJ2-6; 9 bases fit TRBD1. Trimming at V came to 5 bases and at J to 1 base, leaving 9 bases not matched to a gene. CDR1 and CDR2 (germline): SGHAT, FQNNGV. CDR3 length: 18 residues. CDR3 sequence: CASSDRDRAFSGANVLTF. The DNA for the CDR3 is TGTGCCAGCAGCGACCGGGACAGGGCCTTTTCTGGGGCCAACGTCCTGACTTTC. The full variable domain, completed using reference TRBV11-2 and TRBJ2-6, is EAGVAQSPRYKIIEKRQSVAFWCNPISGHATLYWYQQILGQGPKLLIQFQNNGVVDDSQLPKDRFSAERLKGVDSTLKIQPAKLEDSAVYLCASSDRDRAFSGANVLTFGAGSRLTVL.

The chain combines TRBV30 with TRBJ2-5; no clear D. Germline V gene sequence: CDR1 GTSNPN, CDR2 SVGIG (reference sequence). Trimming removed 2 bases from V and 0 bases from J, with 7 bases in between. This CDR3 is built from 13 residues. CDR3 protein: CAWSIGDQETQYF. CDR3 DNA sequence: TGTGCCTGGAGTATAGGTGACCAAGAGACCCAGTACTTC.

The CDR3: CASSSGTREFF. The DNA for the CDR3 is TGTGCCAGCAGTTCCGGGACTAGAGAGTTCTTC. The J gene is TRBJ2-1, the V gene TRBV6-5; 8 bases agree with TRBD2. The CDR3 length is 11 residues. Germline V gene lookup returns CDR1 MNHEY and CDR2 SVGAGI. The junction had 4 bases not matched to a gene; V was cut back by 4 bases and J by 14 bases.

The chain couples TRBV6-5 to TRBJ1-1, with D unclear. V shed 1 base and J shed 1 base, with 10 bases lying between them. The CDR3 is made up of 15 amino acids. Per the germline V gene, CDR1 is MNHEY and CDR2 is SVGAGI. The CDR3 loop reads CASSYLRTGNTEAFF. CDR3 DNA sequence: TGTGCCAGCAGTTACTTAAGGACGGGGAACACTGAAGCTTTCTTT.

The CDR3: CASSLILFRRGGPTDTQYF. The CDR3 DNA is TGTGCCAGCAGCTTAATCCTCTTCCGTCGTGGGGGACCCACAGATACGCAGTATTTT. J is TRBJ2-3 and V is TRBV7-2, with D perhaps TRBD1 or TRBD2 (5 bases each). Germline assignment: CDR1 SGHTA and CDR2 FQGNSA. The ends were cut back, 2 bases at V and 2 bases at J, with 23 bases in the middle. CDR3 length: 19 residues.

The rearrangement uses TRBV19 and TRBJ2-5; 11 bases fit TRBD1. The CDR3 is 14 amino acids. Germline V gene lookup returns CDR1 LNHDA and CDR2 SQIVND (reference sequence). The trim removed 6 bases at V and 5 bases at J, leaving 5 bases unmatched. The DNA of the CDR3 is TGTGCCAGTAGGGACAGGGGGCGTGGGGAGACCCAGTACTTC. Its protein is CASRDRGRGETQYF. The variable domain in full, with the rest retrieved from reference TRBV19 and TRBJ2-5, is DGGITQSPKYLFRKEGQNVTLSCEQNLNHDAMYWYRQDPGQGLRLIYYSQIVNDFQKGDIAEGYSVSREKKESFPLTVTSAQKNPTAFYLCASRDRGRGETQYFGPGTRLLVL.

In its sample, this clone was seen many times. V is TRBV13 and J is TRBJ2-2, with D maybe TRBD1 (5 bases). Germline lookup yields CDR1 PRHDT and CDR2 FYEKMQ (reference sequence). The CDR3 runs to 14 residues. V lost 6 bases and J 2 bases, leaving 10 bases between the germline ends. The CDR3 sequence is CASSSDSNTGELFF. Written as DNA, the CDR3 is TGTGCCAGCAGTTCCGACAGCAACACCGGGGAGCTGTTTTTT.

The chain employs TRBV23-1 and TRBJ2-5, with 10 bases matching TRBD1. TRBV23-1 qualifies as an ORF whose function is uncertain. V dropped 4 bases and J dropped 5; count of bases not matched to a gene: 7. There are 15 residues in the CDR3. CDR3 bases: TGCGCCAGCAGTCGACGACAGGGGGCGCGTGAGACCCAGTACTTC. It codes for CASSRRQGARETQYF.

This chain links TRBV7-8 with TRBJ2-5; a possible D gene is TRBD1 (6 bases). The germline V and J ends were trimmed by 2 bases and 1 base, with 14 bases remaining between them. CDR3 length: 16 residues. CDR1 and CDR2 from the germline V gene are SGHVS and FQNEAQ. The DNA for the CDR3 is TGTGCCAGCAGCTTAATGACGGGACACCTCCAAGAGACCCAGTACTTC. It specifies CASSLMTGHLQETQYF.

V gene TRBV5-1 combines with J gene TRBJ2-4, with 7 positions matching TRBD2. This CDR3 comprises 17 residues. J gave up 4 bases and V 6 bases, and 16 bases lay outside the gene matches. Germline V gene data show CDR1 as SGHRS and CDR2 as YFSETQ. The chain's CDR3 is CASTPTAGGGGKNIQYF. In nucleotides, the CDR3 is TGCGCCAGCACCCCAACCGCTGGCGGGGGTGGGAAAAACATTCAGTACTTC.